The subject of this entry is one T cell receptor beta chain. These data come from a study of blood T cell repertoires in COVID-19. CDR1 and CDR2 (germline): GTSNPN, SVGIG (reference sequence). There are 13 residues in the CDR3. V gave up 3 bases and J gave up 5 bases; unmatched junction bases: 6. Clones were sequenced by immunoSEQ multiplex PCR, and TCRdb holds only the in-frame ones, with some missing. The sample holds around 200,000 clones, roughly 90% seen once. This chain links TRBV30 with TRBJ2-5, with 7 positions matching TRBD1. The sample was peripheral blood. The sequence came from a man aged 45-65 years with acute or convalescent COVID-19. The CDR3 DNA is TGTGCCTGGAGAGTACAGGGGTGGGAGACCCAGTACTTC. Residues: CAWRVQGWETQYF.